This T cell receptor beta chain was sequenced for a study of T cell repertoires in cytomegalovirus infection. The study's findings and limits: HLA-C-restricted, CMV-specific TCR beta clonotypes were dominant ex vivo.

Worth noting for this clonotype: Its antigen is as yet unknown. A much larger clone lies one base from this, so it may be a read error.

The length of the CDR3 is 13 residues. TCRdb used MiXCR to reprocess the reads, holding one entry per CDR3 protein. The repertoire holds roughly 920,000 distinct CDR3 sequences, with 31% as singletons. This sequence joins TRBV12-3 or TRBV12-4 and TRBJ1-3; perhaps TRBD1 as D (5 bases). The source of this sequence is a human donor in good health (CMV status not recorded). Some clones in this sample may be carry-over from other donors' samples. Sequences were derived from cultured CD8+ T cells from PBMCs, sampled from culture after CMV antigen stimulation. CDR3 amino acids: CARPGASGNNIYF. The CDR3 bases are TGTGCCAGACCCGGGGCCTCTGGAAACAACATATATTTT.